This entry lists 24 T cell receptor beta chains sequenced from one sample in a study of Ad26.COV2.S vaccination and SARS-CoV-2 variants. Clones were read by immunoSEQ multiplex PCR, and TCRdb kept only the in-frame ones, dropping some. The top ten hold 2.1% of the sample, which has more than 300,000 clones, around 85% seen once. The treatment is: roughly 18 received Ad26.COV2.S at low or high dose, single or two shots; roughly five received placebo; per-sample allocation not given. Material that was analyzed had been drawn on day 63 after the first vaccine or placebo injection. The specimen comprised peripheral blood, sampled in a trial of Ad26.COV2.S vaccine versus placebo. The receptor source for this set is a person aged 18-60 years who received the Ad26.COV2.S COVID-19 vaccine or a placebo.

This chain joins TRBV15 and TRBJ2-7, with a possible D match to TRBD1 (6 bases). This CDR3 is built from 13 residues. Trimming removed 5 bases at V and 7 bases at J, with 15 bases between. Germline V CDR1 and CDR2: LNHNV, YYDKDF (reference sequence). The chain's CDR3 is CATSDGTSGEQYF. CDR3 sequence (DNA): TGTGCCACCAGCGACGGGACATCGGGGGAGCAGTACTTC.

V gene TRBV28 combines with J gene TRBJ1-1, with D unresolved. This CDR3 region has 14 residues. The V end was cut by 5 bases, the J end by 5 bases, with 15 bases between. Germline V lookup: CDR1 MDHEN, CDR2 SYDVKM. The DNA of the CDR3 is TGTGCCAGCAGTCCAACCTGGGGAAATACTGAAGCTTTCTTT. The encoded protein is CASSPTWGNTEAFF.

The DNA of the CDR3 is TGTGCCAGCAGCCAGAGAGGACTAGCGGGGCAAGATACGCAGTATTTT. Translation: CASSQRGLAGQDTQYF. The chain employs TRBV7-2 and TRBJ2-3, with 12 bases fitting TRBD2. This CDR3 spans 16 amino acids. CDR1 SGHTA and CDR2 FQGNSA come from the germline V gene. Trimming at V came to 5 bases and at J to 5 bases, leaving 8 bases not matched to a gene.

The rearrangement joins TRBV7-6 to TRBJ2-3; 12 bases line up with TRBD2. Germline V gene data show CDR1 as SGHVS and CDR2 as FNYEAQ. The CDR3 is 15 residues long. Trimming cost V 4 bases and J 5 bases; bases outside gene matches: 4. CDR3 DNA sequence: TGTGCCAGCAGCTCCAGACTAGCGGGGGTAGATACGCAGTATTTT. Encoded protein: CASSSRLAGVDTQYF.

V usage is TRBV2 and J usage is TRBJ1-5; D is undetermined. CDR1 SNHLY and CDR2 FYNNEI come from the germline V gene. V lost 2 bases and J lost 0, with 8 bases in between. The CDR3 totals 15 residues. This CDR3 is CASSERANSNQPQHF. The CDR3 coding sequence is TGTGCCAGCAGTGAAAGGGCTAATAGCAATCAGCCCCAGCATTTT.

This chain joins TRBV7-3 and TRBJ1-1; 9 nucleotides agree with TRBD1. CDR1 and CDR2 (germline): SGHTA, FQGTGA. This CDR3 spans 14 amino acids. Trimming cost V 5 bases and J 3 bases; bases outside gene matches: 4. The CDR3 spells CASSPDRGYTEAFF. The CDR3 coding sequence is TGTGCCAGCAGCCCTGACAGGGGGTACACTGAAGCTTTCTTT.

This chain connects TRBV7-6 to TRBJ2-5; 7 bases match TRBD1. Germline assignment: CDR1 SGHVS and CDR2 FNYEAQ. The CDR3 consists of 13 residues. With 5 bases clipped from V and 3 bases from J, the junction kept 3 bases outside the gene matches. The CDR3 DNA reads as TGTGCCAGCAGCCAAGGACAGGAAGAGACCCAGTACTTC. It encodes CASSQGQEETQYF.

The V call is TRBV3-1 (or the pseudogene TRBV3-2), the J call TRBJ2-5, with 8 positions matching TRBD1. Germline values: CDR1 LGHDT, CDR2 YNNKEL (reference sequence). V shed 6 bases and J 3 bases; nucleotides not matched to a gene: 3. The CDR3 runs to 13 residues. CDR3 amino acids: CASRQGGEETQYF. The CDR3 coding sequence is TGTGCCAGCAGACAGGGGGGCGAAGAGACCCAGTACTTC.

J is TRBJ2-5 and V is TRBV7-3; 7 bases match TRBD2. Germline V gives CDR1 SGHTA, CDR2 FQGTGA. Losses at the gene ends were 2 bases for V and 3 bases for J; bases not matched to a gene: 6. The CDR3 runs 15 residues. CDR3 in DNA: TGTGCCAGCAGCTTATCCGGGGCGGGGGAAGAGACCCAGTACTTC. Protein: CASSLSGAGEETQYF.

The gene calls are TRBV5-4 and TRBJ2-5; the D gene is possibly TRBD2 (5 bases). The CDR3 runs to 14 residues. In germline, CDR1 is SGHNT, CDR2 YYREEE (reference sequence). V lost 4 bases and J lost 7, with 17 bases in between. The CDR3 DNA is TGTGCCAGCAGCAAGGTTGGGTCCCGGGGGACCCAGTACTTC. It encodes CASSKVGSRGTQYF.

The chain couples TRBV9 to TRBJ2-7; D uncertain. The CDR3 has 14 amino acids. CDR1 and CDR2 from the germline V gene are SGDLS and YYNGEE. V lost 4 bases and J 0 bases, leaving 11 bases between the germline ends. CDR3 DNA sequence: TGTGCCAGCAGCCCCACTACCCCCTCCTACGAGCAGTACTTC. Protein: CASSPTTPSYEQYF.

This clone was seen only once. The chain has TRBV2 and TRBJ2-7; D gene uncertain. Germline assignment: CDR1 SNHLY and CDR2 FYNNEI. The CDR3 runs 11 residues. V was cut by 8 bases and J by 9 bases, with 14 bases left in between. The CDR3 region is CASQPQKGQYF. The CDR3 region has the DNA TGTGCCAGCCAACCCCAAAAGGGGCAGTACTTC.

The V and J genes are TRBV3-1 (or the pseudogene TRBV3-2) and TRBJ2-1; D call uncertain. In germline, CDR1 is LGHDT, CDR2 YNNKEL (reference sequence). This CDR3 contains 15 residues. Trimming pared 1 base from V and 0 bases from J, leaving 7 bases between. The CDR3 is CASSQGGISYNEQFF. DNA for the CDR3: TGTGCCAGCAGCCAAGGGGGTATCTCCTACAATGAGCAGTTCTTC.

This clone was seen more than once but under ten times. The chain joins TRBV6-2 or TRBV6-3 to TRBJ1-1; D not resolved. In germline, CDR1 is MNHEY, CDR2 SVGEGT. CDR3 length: 15 amino acids. Deletions cut 0 bases from V and 6 bases from J, with 14 bases between. In DNA, the CDR3 is TGTGCCAGCAGTTACTCCCCAGCTTACCTTTCTGAAGCTTTCTTT. Translating gives CASSYSPAYLSEAFF.

This rearrangement joins TRBV6-5 to TRBJ2-2, with D possibly TRBD1 on 5 matching bases. CDR1 and CDR2 (germline): MNHEY, SVGAGI. The V and J ends lost 2 bases and 5 bases respectively, with 12 bases between them. CDR3 size: 15 residues. CDR3 sequence: CASSYIRVGTGELFF. CDR3 bases: TGTGCCAGCAGTTACATCAGGGTTGGAACCGGGGAGCTGTTTTTT.

The chain couples TRBV5-5 to TRBJ1-1; 9 bases match TRBD1. The CDR3 is 14 amino acids. The V segment lost 3 bases and the J segment 1 base; nucleotides outside the gene matches: 1. Germline lookup yields CDR1 SGHKS and CDR2 YYEKEE (reference sequence). In DNA form, the CDR3 reads TGTGCCAGCAGCTCGGGACAGGGGAACACTGAAGCTTTCTTT. It codes for CASSSGQGNTEAFF.

The J gene is TRBJ1-2, the V gene TRBV4-1; weak D call: TRBD1 (6 bases). CDR3 length: 17 amino acids. CDR1 is MGHRA, CDR2 YSYEKL, per germline. V was pared by 1 base and J by 6 bases, with 21 bases between. For the CDR3, the DNA is TGCGCCAGCAGCCAAGTCTGGGTAGGGGGGGCGTCTCATGGCTACACCTTC. It encodes CASSQVWVGGASHGYTF.

This chain connects TRBV27 to TRBJ2-7, with 8 bases lining up with TRBD1. Per germline, CDR1 MNHEY and CDR2 SMNVEV (reference sequence). The V and J ends lost 5 bases and 9 bases, in that order; junction bases with no gene match: 9. CDR3 length: 13 residues. The CDR3 nucleotides are TGTGCCAGCAGTCTACGCCCGGACAGGGCGCAGTACTTC. Translated, it gives CASSLRPDRAQYF.

The CDR3 DNA is TGTGCCAGCAGTGACCCCGCGCAGGGGGCCAATTCACCCCTCCACTTT. This sequence encodes CASSDPAQGANSPLHF. The chain combines TRBV6-1 with TRBJ1-6; 8 bases map to TRBD1. V was pared by 3 bases and J by 7 bases, with 8 bases of the junction left unmatched. Germline V gene sequence: CDR1 MNHNS, CDR2 SASEGT. This CDR3 spans 16 amino acids.

The V call is TRBV7-9, the J call TRBJ2-5; D is perhaps TRBD2 (7 bases). Germline V gene lookup returns CDR1 SEHNR and CDR2 FQNEAQ (reference sequence). V lost 1 base and J 2 bases, leaving 17 bases between the germline ends. This CDR3 spans 17 amino acids. This CDR3 is CASSLVVGGAVQETQYF. The CDR3 bases are TGTGCCAGCAGCTTAGTGGTAGGGGGGGCGGTTCAAGAGACCCAGTACTTC.

V is TRBV5-6 and J is TRBJ1-2; D gene unclear. The CDR3 is 15 residues long. Trimming cost V 4 bases and J 0 bases, with 13 bases left between them. CDR1 and CDR2 from the germline V gene are SGHDT and YYEEEE. The CDR3 here is CASSRTGRANYGYTF. The CDR3 DNA follows: TGTGCCAGCAGCCGGACGGGGAGGGCTAACTATGGCTACACCTTC. Filled out from reference TRBV5-6 and TRBJ1-2, the complete variable domain reads DAGVTQSPTHLIKTRGQQVTLRCSPKSGHDTVSWYQQALGQGPQFIFQYYEEEERQRGNFPDRFSGHQFPNYSSELNVNALLLGDSALYLCASSRTGRANYGYTFGSGTRLTVV.

CDR3 sequence (DNA): TGTGCCACCAGGGACAGGGTTTCCCATGGCTACACCTTC. Its protein is CATRDRVSHGYTF. The chain is built from TRBV24-1 and TRBJ1-2; 8 positions agree with TRBD1. From germline, CDR1 is KGHDR and CDR2 SFDVKD. The CDR3 runs 13 residues. V lost 7 bases to trimming and J lost 6 bases; unmatched junction nucleotides: 6.

This clone was observed many times. The chain employs TRBV2 and TRBJ2-3; D might be TRBD1 (6 bases). Germline V gene lookup returns CDR1 SNHLY and CDR2 FYNNEI. The CDR3 has 14 amino acids. Trimming cost V 7 bases and J 6 bases, with 17 bases left between them. CDR3 loop: CASIRTAAGDTQYF. In DNA form, the CDR3 reads TGTGCCAGCATTCGGACAGCCGCCGGGGATACGCAGTATTTT.

The chain joins TRBV25-1 to TRBJ2-2; perhaps TRBD2 as D (5 bases). The germline gives CDR1 MGHDK, CDR2 SYGVNS. The V end lost 4 bases, the J end lost 4 bases, and 7 bases lay between the germline ends. The CDR3 length is 13 residues. CDR3 DNA sequence: TGTGCCAGCAGTGGGACTGGCACCGGGGAGCTGTTTTTT. Residues: CASSGTGTGELFF.